A single sample gave rise to the 2 T cell receptor beta chains below, sequenced in a study of blood T cells in healthy people across ages. Alongside a J-beta primer mix, a sample-barcoded 5' primer served in a second PCR lasting about 7 to 11 cycles. TCRdb re-called the 5' RACE reads through MiXCR, storing one row per CDR3 protein. Of 1.5 million to 2 million distinct CDR3 sequences detected, roughly 50% appear once; the ten largest clones hold around 2.1%. The sample consisted of blood. The receptors originated from a woman aged 40 to 55 in good health.

The sample holds a few counts of this clonotype. This sequence joins TRBV4-3 and TRBJ2-1; no clear D. The V end lost 4 bases, the J end lost 5 bases, and 12 bases lay between the germline ends. The CDR3 is 14 residues long. Germline values: CDR1 LGHNA, CDR2 YSLEER. In DNA, the CDR3 is TGCGCCAGCAGCCCCGACGGCACGAACAATGAGCAGTTCTTC. It translates to CASSPDGTNNEQFF.

The chain recombines TRBV7-2 with TRBJ1-1; D is perhaps TRBD1 (5 bases). CDR3 length equals 14 residues. Per germline, CDR1 SGHTA and CDR2 FQGNSA. The V end lost 0 bases, the J end lost 6 bases, and 11 bases lay between the germline ends. CDR3 in DNA: TGTGCCAGCAGCTTAGCGGCCAGGGCAGCTGAAGCTTTCTTT. Translating it yields CASSLAARAAEAFF.